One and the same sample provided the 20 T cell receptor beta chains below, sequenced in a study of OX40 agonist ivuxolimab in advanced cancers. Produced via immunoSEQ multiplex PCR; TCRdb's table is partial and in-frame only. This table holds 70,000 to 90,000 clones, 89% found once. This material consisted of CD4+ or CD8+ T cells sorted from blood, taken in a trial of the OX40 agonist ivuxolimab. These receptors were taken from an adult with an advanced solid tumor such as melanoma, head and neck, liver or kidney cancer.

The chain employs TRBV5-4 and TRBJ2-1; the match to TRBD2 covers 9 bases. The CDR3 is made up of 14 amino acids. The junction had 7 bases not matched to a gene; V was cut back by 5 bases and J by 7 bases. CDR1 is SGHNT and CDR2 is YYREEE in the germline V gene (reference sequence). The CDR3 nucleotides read TGTGCCAGCAGTTTAGCGGGAGAATGGAATGAGCAGTTCTTC. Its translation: CASSLAGEWNEQFF.

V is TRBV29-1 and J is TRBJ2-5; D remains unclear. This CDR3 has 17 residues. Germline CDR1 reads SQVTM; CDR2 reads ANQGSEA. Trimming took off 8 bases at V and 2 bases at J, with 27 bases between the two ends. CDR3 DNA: TGCAGCTTTTTTCCCCCCCTCTTCGACAATGGTCAAGAGACCCAGTACTTC. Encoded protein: CSFFPPLFDNGQETQYF.

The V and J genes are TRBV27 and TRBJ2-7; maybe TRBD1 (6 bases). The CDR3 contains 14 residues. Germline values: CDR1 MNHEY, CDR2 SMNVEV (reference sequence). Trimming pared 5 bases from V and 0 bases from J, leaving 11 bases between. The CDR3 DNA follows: TGTGCCAGCAGTCCCCGGGACAACTCCTACGAGCAGTACTTC. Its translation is CASSPRDNSYEQYF.

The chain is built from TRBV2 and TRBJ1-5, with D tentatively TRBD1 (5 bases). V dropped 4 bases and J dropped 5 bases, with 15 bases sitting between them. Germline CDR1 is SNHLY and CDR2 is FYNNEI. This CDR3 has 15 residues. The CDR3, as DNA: TGTGCCAGCAGTGTAGCGGGGGGGGGACATCAGCCCCAGCATTTT. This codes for CASSVAGGGHQPQHF.

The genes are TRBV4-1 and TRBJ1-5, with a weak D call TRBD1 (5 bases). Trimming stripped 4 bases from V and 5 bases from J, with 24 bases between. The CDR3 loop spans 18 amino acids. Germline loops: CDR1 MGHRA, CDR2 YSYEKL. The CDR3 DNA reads TGCGCCAGCAGCCGAGGGGTTACTTGGACCCCCTCGGATCAGCCCCAGCATTTT. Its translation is CASSRGVTWTPSDQPQHF.

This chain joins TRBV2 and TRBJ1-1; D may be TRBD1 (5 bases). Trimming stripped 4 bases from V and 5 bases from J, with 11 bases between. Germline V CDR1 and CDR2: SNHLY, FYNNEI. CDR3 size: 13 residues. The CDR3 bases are TGTGCCAGCAGTGCTGGAGGGGTGACTGAAGCTTTCTTT. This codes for CASSAGGVTEAFF.

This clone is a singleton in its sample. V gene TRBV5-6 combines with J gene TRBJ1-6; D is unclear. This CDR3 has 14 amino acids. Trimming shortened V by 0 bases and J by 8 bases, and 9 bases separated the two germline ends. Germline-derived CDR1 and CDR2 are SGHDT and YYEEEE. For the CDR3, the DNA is TGTGCCAGCAGCTTGGGAGGGCGGGATTCACCCCTCCACTTT. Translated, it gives CASSLGGRDSPLHF. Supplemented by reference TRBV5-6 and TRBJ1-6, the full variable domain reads DAGVTQSPTHLIKTRGQQVTLRCSPKSGHDTVSWYQQALGQGPQFIFQYYEEEERQRGNFPDRFSGHQFPNYSSELNVNALLLGDSALYLCASSLGGRDSPLHFGNGTRLTVT.

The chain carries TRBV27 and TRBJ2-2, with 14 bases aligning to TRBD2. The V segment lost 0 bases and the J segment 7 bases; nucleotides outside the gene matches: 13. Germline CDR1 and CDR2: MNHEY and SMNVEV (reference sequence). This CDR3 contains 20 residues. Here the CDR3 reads CASSLSGQRLAGGPGGELFF. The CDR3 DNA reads TGTGCCAGCAGTTTATCGGGACAGAGACTAGCGGGAGGGCCTGGCGGGGAGCTGTTTTTT.

CDR3 residues: CASTKGQASFSTDTQYF. CDR3 DNA sequence: TGTGCCAGCACCAAAGGGCAGGCGTCCTTTTCCACAGATACGCAGTATTTT. J is TRBJ2-3 and V is TRBV11-2, with D unclear. The CDR3 extends over 17 amino acids. Germline CDR1 and CDR2: SGHAT and FQNNGV. Trimming took off 7 bases at V and 2 bases at J, with 22 bases between the two ends.

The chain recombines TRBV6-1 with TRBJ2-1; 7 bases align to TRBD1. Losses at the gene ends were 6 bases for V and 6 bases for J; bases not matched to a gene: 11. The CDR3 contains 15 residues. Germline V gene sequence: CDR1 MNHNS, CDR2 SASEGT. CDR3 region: CASSPGQHTLNEQFF. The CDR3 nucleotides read TGTGCCAGCAGCCCGGGACAGCATACCCTCAATGAGCAGTTCTTC.

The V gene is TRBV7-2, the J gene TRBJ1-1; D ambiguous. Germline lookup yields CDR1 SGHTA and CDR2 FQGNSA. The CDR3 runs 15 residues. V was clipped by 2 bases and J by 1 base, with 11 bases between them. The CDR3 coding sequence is TGTGCCAGCAGCTTATCCGGACTGCAGAACACTGAAGCTTTCTTT. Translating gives CASSLSGLQNTEAFF. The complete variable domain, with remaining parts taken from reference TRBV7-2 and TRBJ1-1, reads GAGVSQSPSNKVTEKGKDVELRCDPISGHTALYWYRQSLGQGLEFLIYFQGNSAPDKSGLPSDRFSAERTGGSVSTLTIQRTQQEDSAVYLCASSLSGLQNTEAFFGQGTRLTVV.

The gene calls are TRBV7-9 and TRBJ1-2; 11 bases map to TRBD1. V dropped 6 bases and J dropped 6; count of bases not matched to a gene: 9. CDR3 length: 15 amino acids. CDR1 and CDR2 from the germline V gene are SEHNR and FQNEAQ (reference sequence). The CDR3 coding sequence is TGTGCCAGCAGTTCCTGGGGACAGGGGGACCATGGCTACACCTTC. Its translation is CASSSWGQGDHGYTF.

The CDR3 loop is CAISESGTWTPQHF. CDR3 in DNA: TGTGCCATCAGTGAGTCGGGGACTTGGACGCCCCAGCATTTT. The chain is built from TRBV10-3 and TRBJ1-5; perhaps TRBD1 as D (5 bases). Germline CDR1 and CDR2: ENHRY and SYGVKD. The V end was cut by 0 bases, the J end by 9 bases, with 12 bases between. The length of the CDR3 is 14 residues.

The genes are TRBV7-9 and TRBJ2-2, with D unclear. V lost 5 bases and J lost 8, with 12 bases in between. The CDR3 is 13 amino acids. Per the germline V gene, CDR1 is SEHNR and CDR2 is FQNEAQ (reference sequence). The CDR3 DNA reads TGTGCCAGCAGCCCTTCGACCGGGGGGGAGCTGTTTTTT. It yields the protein CASSPSTGGELFF.

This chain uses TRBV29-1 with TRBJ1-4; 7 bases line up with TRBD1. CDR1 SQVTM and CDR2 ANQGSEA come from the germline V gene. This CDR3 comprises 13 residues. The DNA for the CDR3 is TGCCCTCTCCTGACAGGGCCTAATGAAAAACTGTTTTTT. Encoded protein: CPLLTGPNEKLFF.

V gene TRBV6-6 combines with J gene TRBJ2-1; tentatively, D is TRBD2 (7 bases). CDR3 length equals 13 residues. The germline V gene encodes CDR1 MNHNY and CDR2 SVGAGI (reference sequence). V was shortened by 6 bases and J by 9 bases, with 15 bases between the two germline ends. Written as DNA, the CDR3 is TGTGCCAGCAGCCCCGGGGGGCGGGGTGAGCAGTTCTTC. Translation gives CASSPGGRGEQFF.

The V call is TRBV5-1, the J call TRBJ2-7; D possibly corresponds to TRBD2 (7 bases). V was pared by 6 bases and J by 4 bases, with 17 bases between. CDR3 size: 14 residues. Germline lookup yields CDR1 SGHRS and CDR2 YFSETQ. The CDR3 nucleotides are TGCGCCAGCAACGGTGGGGGGGGCGGGTACGAGCAGTACTTC. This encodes CASNGGGGGYEQYF.

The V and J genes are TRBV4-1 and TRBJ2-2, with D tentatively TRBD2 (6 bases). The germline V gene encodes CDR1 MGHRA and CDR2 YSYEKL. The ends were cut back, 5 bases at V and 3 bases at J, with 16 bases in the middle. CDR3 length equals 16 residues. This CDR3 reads CASSTPGLHYTGELFF. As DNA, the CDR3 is TGCGCCAGCAGCACCCCGGGACTCCATTACACCGGGGAGCTGTTTTTT.

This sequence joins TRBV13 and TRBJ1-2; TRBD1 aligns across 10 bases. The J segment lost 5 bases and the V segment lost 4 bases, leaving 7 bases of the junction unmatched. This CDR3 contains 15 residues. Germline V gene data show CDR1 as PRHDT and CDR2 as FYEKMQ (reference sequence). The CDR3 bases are TGTGCCAGCAGCTCTCTGGGACAGGGGAGATATGGCTACACCTTC. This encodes CASSSLGQGRYGYTF.

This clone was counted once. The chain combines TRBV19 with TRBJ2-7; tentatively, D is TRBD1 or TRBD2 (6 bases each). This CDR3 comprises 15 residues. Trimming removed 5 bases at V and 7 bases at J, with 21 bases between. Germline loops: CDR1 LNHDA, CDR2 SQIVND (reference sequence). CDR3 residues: CASSVSGTGAWEQYF. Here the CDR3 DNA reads TGTGCCAGTAGTGTGTCCGGGACGGGGGCTTGGGAGCAGTACTTC.